A single sample gave rise to the 32 T cell receptor beta chains below, sequenced in a study of blood T cells in healthy people across ages. Sample-barcoded 5' priming and a J-beta primer mix drove a second PCR of roughly 6 to 12 cycles. TCRdb recomputed calls from the 5' RACE reads with MiXCR, one row per CDR3 protein. In the table there are approximately 800,000 distinct CDR3 sequences, less than 80% of which are singletons. Material for sequencing was blood. The receptor set was obtained from a man aged 25-45 years in good health.

The rearrangement joins TRBV6-6 to TRBJ2-1, with TRBD1 identical over 7 bases. CDR3 size: 14 residues. The V segment lost 8 bases and the J segment 10 bases; nucleotides outside the gene matches: 14. Looked up from germline, CDR1 is MNHNY and CDR2 is SVGAGI (reference sequence). The CDR3 DNA is TGTGCCAGCCAATTTCCGGGACAGCGATACGAGCAGTTCTTC. Protein sequence: CASQFPGQRYEQFF.

The chain is built from TRBV9 and TRBJ2-4; D perhaps matches TRBD2 (5 bases). Gene TRBJ2-7 matches the end of the DNA better, so the J call may be wrong. This CDR3 contains 15 residues. Germline V gene data show CDR1 as SGDLS and CDR2 as YYNGEE. DNA of the CDR3: TGTGCCAGCAGCGTAGCCCGGGATCCCCCCCACGAGCAGTACTTC. This encodes CASSVARDPPHEQYF.

Only a few counts were recorded for this clonotype. The chain couples TRBV7-2 to TRBJ2-7; 9 nucleotides agree with TRBD2. Trimming cost V 1 base and J 0 bases; bases outside gene matches: 4. The length of the CDR3 is 16 residues. Germline CDR1 and CDR2: SGHTA and FQGNSA. CDR3 bases: TGTGCCAGCAGCTTAGACCTAGCGGGGAGCTCCTACGAGCAGTACTTC. Translating gives CASSLDLAGSSYEQYF.

The genes are TRBV4-2 and TRBJ1-5, with 8 bases identical to TRBD1. CDR1 and CDR2 from the germline V gene are LGHNA and YNFKEQ. The CDR3 sequence is 17 residues long. With 3 bases clipped from V and 4 bases from J, the junction kept 11 bases outside the gene matches. The CDR3, as DNA: TGTGCCAGCAGCCAGCACATGACAGGGGATGGAAATCAGCCCCAGCATTTT. It specifies CASSQHMTGDGNQPQHF.

This chain connects TRBV7-3 to TRBJ2-1; 10 bases line up with TRBD1. Germline V gene sequence: CDR1 SGHTA, CDR2 FQGTGA. The V segment lost 4 bases and the J segment 15 bases; nucleotides outside the gene matches: 6. The CDR3 runs to 12 residues. CDR3 residues: CASSSSGQGVFF. The CDR3 region has the DNA TGTGCCAGCAGCTCCTCTGGACAGGGGGTGTTCTTC.

This rearrangement joins TRBV5-1 to TRBJ2-7; 7 positions agree with TRBD1. CDR3 length: 14 amino acids. Germline V gene sequence: CDR1 SGHRS, CDR2 YFSETQ. J gave up 3 bases and V 0 bases, and 3 bases lay outside the gene matches. As DNA, the CDR3 is TGCGCCAGCAGCTTGGGGGACAGCCGCTACGAGCAGTACTTC. This encodes CASSLGDSRYEQYF. The entire variable domain, with the rest obtained from reference TRBV5-1 and TRBJ2-7, is as follows: KAGVTQTPRYLIKTRGQQVTLSCSPISGHRSVSWYQQTPGQGLQFLFEYFSETQRNKGNFPGRFSGRQFSNSRSEMNVSTLELGDSALYLCASSLGDSRYEQYFGPGTRLTVT.

V and J are TRBV4-2 and TRBJ2-3; TRBD1 agrees at 8 bases. After removal of 2 bases from V and 4 bases from J, the junction contained 11 bases not matched to a gene. The CDR3 consists of 17 residues. Germline V gives CDR1 LGHNA, CDR2 YNFKEQ. In nucleotides, the CDR3 is TGTGCCAGCAGCCAACGGAGACAGGGGAGGTATGCAGATACGCAGTATTTT. This encodes CASSQRRQGRYADTQYF.

The V call is TRBV7-2, the J call TRBJ2-3, with TRBD2 identical over 8 bases. This CDR3 comprises 16 residues. The V gene end was trimmed by 4 bases and the J gene end by 1 base; junction bases not matched to a gene: 7. CDR1 and CDR2 (germline): SGHTA, FQGNSA. CDR3 residues: CASSSGRAGGTDTQYF. Written as DNA, the CDR3 is TGTGCCAGCAGCTCCGGGAGGGCCGGTGGCACAGATACGCAGTATTTT.

V and J are TRBV20-1 and TRBJ2-7, with 11 bases aligning to TRBD2. CDR3 size: 15 residues. The V gene end was trimmed by 6 bases and the J gene end by 3 bases; junction bases not matched to a gene: 10. The V gene's germline CDR1 is DFQATT and CDR2 SNEGSKA (reference sequence). DNA of the CDR3: TGCAGTGCGAGAACCACTAGCGGGGGCATCTACGAGCAGTACTTC. Translation: CSARTTSGGIYEQYF.

The chain recombines TRBV10-3 with TRBJ1-2; D unclear. The V end was cut by 3 bases, the J end by 6 bases, with 11 bases between. The CDR3 has 13 amino acids. CDR1 is ENHRY and CDR2 is SYGVKD in the germline V gene. Written as DNA, the CDR3 is TGTGCCATCAGTGACCCGACTGGTAATGGCTACACCTTC. Translation gives CAISDPTGNGYTF.

The CDR3 region is CASSTTGTGHYEQYF. DNA of the CDR3: TGTGCCAGCAGCACCACAGGGACAGGGCACTACGAGCAGTACTTC. V usage is TRBV12-3 or TRBV12-4 and J usage is TRBJ2-7; 9 bases map to TRBD1. CDR3 size: 15 residues. V lost 6 bases and J lost 3; bases outside the gene matches: 9.

About this clonotype: Compared with germline, one end of the junction differs, possibly owing to a read error. V usage is TRBV7-9 and J usage is TRBJ2-1; tentative D call: TRBD2 (6 bases). The germline V gene has CDR1 SEHNR and CDR2 FQNEAQ (reference sequence). This CDR3 contains 15 residues. CDR3 residues: CTSSPPGEKANEQFF. The CDR3 DNA reads as TGTACCAGCAGCCCACCGGGAGAAAAAGCCAATGAGCAGTTCTTC.

Note on this clonotype: Without the conserved terminal phenylalanine or tryptophan, this CDR3 likely stems from a read error. The chain employs TRBV24-1 and TRBJ2-7; no clear D. The DNA end is more similar to TRBJ2-5, so the J call may be wrong. From germline, CDR1 is KGHDR and CDR2 SFDVKD. The CDR3 contains 16 residues. The CDR3 DNA is TGTGCCACCAGTGATACACCGGGCCTAGAGGAGGAGACCCAGTACTAC. Its translation is CATSDTPGLEEETQYY.

This clonotype was found a few times. The chain uses TRBV6-5 and TRBJ1-2; tentatively, D is TRBD1 (5 bases). CDR3 length equals 13 residues. Germline V gene lookup returns CDR1 MNHEY and CDR2 SVGAGI. Trimming cost V 5 bases and J 4 bases, with 11 bases left between them. DNA of the CDR3: TGTGCCAGCAGTCCAGACAGAATCTATGGCTACACCTTC. Translated, it gives CASSPDRIYGYTF.

This clonotype was detected a few times. V gene TRBV7-3 combines with J gene TRBJ2-1, with TRBD1 matching 7 bases. Germline V lookup: CDR1 SGHTA, CDR2 FQGTGA. V was pared by 5 bases and J by 2 bases, with 6 bases of the junction left unmatched. CDR3 length equals 15 residues. CDR3 residues: CASSLTGQAYNEQFF. The CDR3 bases are TGTGCCAGCAGCCTGACAGGGCAGGCCTACAATGAGCAGTTCTTC.

The rearrangement links TRBV29-1 to TRBJ2-4, with D uncertain. TRBJ2-7 explains the end of the DNA better; the J call may be wrong. Germline V gene sequence: CDR1 SQVTM, CDR2 ANQGSEA. The CDR3 runs 11 residues. CDR3 in amino acids: CSARTEYEQYF. CDR3 in DNA: TGCAGCGCCCGGACGGAATACGAGCAGTACTTC.

The V and J genes are TRBV20-1 and TRBJ1-5; D ambiguous. Germline CDR1 reads DFQATT; CDR2 reads SNEGSKA (reference sequence). V was shortened by 5 bases and J by 0 bases, with 17 bases between the two germline ends. This CDR3 spans 16 amino acids. CDR3 sequence: CSAPLRADYSNQPQHF. In DNA form, the CDR3 reads TGCAGTGCTCCACTGAGGGCAGATTATAGCAATCAGCCCCAGCATTTT.

This clonotype was counted a single time. The rearrangement links TRBV9 to TRBJ2-3; no clear D. The CDR3 totals 15 residues. Germline CDR1 reads SGDLS; CDR2 reads YYNGEE. Between the trimmed V and J ends, which lost 0 bases and 0 bases, there was a span of 8 bases. CDR3 nucleotides: TGTGCCAGCAGCGTAGAGGCACCAAGCACAGATACGCAGTATTTT. This encodes CASSVEAPSTDTQYF.

The chain is built from TRBV6-5 and TRBJ2-7, with 9 bases lining up with TRBD1. This CDR3 comprises 16 residues. Germline V gene sequence: CDR1 MNHEY, CDR2 SVGAGI. J was trimmed by 2 bases and V by 3 bases; bases with no gene match: 8. This chain's CDR3 is CASSYSGTGRTYEQYF. The CDR3 DNA is TGTGCCAGCAGTTATTCCGGGACAGGGAGGACCTACGAGCAGTACTTC.

The CDR3 DNA reads as TGCAGTGCTAGAAGAGCGGGAGTAACAGATACGCAGTATTTT. Translating gives CSARRAGVTDTQYF. This rearrangement joins TRBV20-1 to TRBJ2-3; TRBD2 matches at 8 bases. V lost 2 bases and J lost 3; bases outside the gene matches: 4. The CDR3 totals 14 residues. CDR1 is DFQATT, CDR2 SNEGSKA, per germline (reference sequence).

This chain links TRBV5-1 with TRBJ2-4; tentatively, D is TRBD2 (5 bases). The CDR3 is 14 amino acids. Germline V gene sequence: CDR1 SGHRS, CDR2 YFSETQ. V was shortened by 2 bases and J by 15 bases, with 21 bases between the two germline ends. The CDR3 protein is CASSFTGDTYERYF. The CDR3 bases are TGCGCCAGCAGCTTCACCGGGGATACCTACGAGCGGTACTTC.

The J gene is TRBJ2-3, the V gene TRBV7-9, with D perhaps TRBD2 (5 bases). Germline V gene data show CDR1 as SEHNR and CDR2 as FQNEAQ (reference sequence). With 6 bases removed from V and 2 bases from J, the gap between germline ends came to 12 bases. This CDR3 region has 14 residues. CDR3 nucleotide sequence: TGTGCCAGCAGGTTCCGGGAAGTCACAGATACGCAGTATTTT. Translated, it gives CASRFREVTDTQYF.

This chain uses TRBV28 with TRBJ2-3; no definite D call. The ends were cut back, 6 bases at V and 4 bases at J, with 8 bases in the middle. The CDR3 has 12 residues. Germline-derived CDR1 and CDR2 are MDHEN and SYDVKM. CDR3 region: CASRQVADTQYF. The CDR3 nucleotides are TGTGCCAGCAGGCAGGTCGCAGATACGCAGTATTTT.

This clonotype has more than one count but fewer than ten. The V call is TRBV29-1, the J call TRBJ2-5; D gene ambiguous. CDR1 and CDR2 (germline): SQVTM, ANQGSEA. The CDR3 is 12 amino acids. The V end was cut by 1 base, the J end by 5 bases, with 8 bases between. CDR3 residues: CSVEGVGETQYF. The DNA of the CDR3 is TGCAGCGTTGAAGGGGTCGGGGAGACCCAGTACTTC. Drawing the rest from reference TRBV29-1 and TRBJ2-5, the complete variable domain is SAVISQKPSRDICQRGTSLTIQCQVDSQVTMMFWYRQQPGQSLTLIATANQGSEATYESGFVIDKFPISRPNLTFSTLTVSNMSPEDSSIYLCSVEGVGETQYFGPGTRLLVL.

This clonotype was seen many times. The CDR3 sequence is CASSLTKYEQFF. CDR3 nucleotide sequence: TGTGCCAGCAGTCTTACGAAGTATGAGCAGTTCTTC. The V call is TRBV28, the J call TRBJ2-1; D uncertain. V gave up 5 bases and J gave up 8 bases, with 10 bases separating them. Per the germline V gene, CDR1 is MDHEN and CDR2 is SYDVKM. CDR3 length: 12 residues.

This clonotype was seen repeatedly, ten times or more. This CDR3 reads CAPPSQASGEKLFF. The CDR3, as DNA: TGTGCCCCCCCCTCACAGGCTTCGGGTGAAAAACTGTTTTTT. The chain has TRBV12-3 or TRBV12-4 and TRBJ1-4; tentatively, D is TRBD1 (5 bases). The CDR3 spans 14 residues. V was pared by 11 bases and J by 7 bases, with 20 bases between.

V and J are TRBV20-1 and TRBJ2-1; 7 bases map to TRBD2. Per the germline V gene, CDR1 is DFQATT and CDR2 is SNEGSKA (reference sequence). The J segment lost 3 bases and the V segment lost 3 bases, leaving 8 bases of the junction unmatched. CDR3 size: 15 residues. The CDR3 bases are TGCAGTGCTAGTCATACCGGCGGGGGCTACAATGAGCAGTTCTTC. This encodes CSASHTGGGYNEQFF.

The chain combines TRBV12-3 or TRBV12-4 with TRBJ2-1, with 11 bases that match TRBD2. This CDR3 has 14 residues. Losses at the gene ends were 10 bases for V and 10 bases for J; bases not matched to a gene: 12. The CDR3 reads CANSNLAGGSEQFF. Written as DNA, the CDR3 is TGTGCCAACAGCAATCTAGCGGGGGGCTCCGAGCAGTTCTTC.

The chain uses TRBV7-9 and TRBJ2-7; D call uncertain. There are 15 residues in the CDR3. Germline CDR1 SEHNR, CDR2 FQNEAQ (reference sequence). Deletions cut 3 bases from V and 2 bases from J, with 14 bases between. CDR3: CASSFLRSDPYEQYF. The CDR3 region has the DNA TGTGCCAGCAGCTTCCTAAGGAGCGACCCCTACGAGCAGTACTTC.

Concerning this clonotype: Germline is not matched at one junction end, which may reflect a read error. This chain uses TRBV29-1 with TRBJ2-7; TRBD2 aligns across 7 bases. CDR1 and CDR2 from the germline V gene are SQVTM and ANQGSEA. The CDR3 is 13 residues long. CDR3 DNA: TGCAGCGTCACCGGGAGCGGGGCCAACGAGAAGTACTTC. This sequence encodes CSVTGSGANEKYF.

This clonotype was observed a handful of times. As DNA, the CDR3 is TGTGCCAGCAGTTACACAGGGGCCAGGTCTAACTATGGCTACACCTTC. Translation gives CASSYTGARSNYGYTF. The chain recombines TRBV27 with TRBJ1-2, with 7 bases fitting TRBD1. Unmatched junction bases numbered 8, after V lost 4 bases and J lost 0 bases. This CDR3 is 16 amino acids long. Germline V gene sequence: CDR1 MNHEY, CDR2 SMNVEV (reference sequence).

This clonotype has only a few counts. The genes are TRBV12-3 or TRBV12-4 and TRBJ2-1, with D uncertain. The ends were cut back, 3 bases at V and 5 bases at J, with 11 bases in the middle. The CDR3 loop spans 14 amino acids. The CDR3 protein is CASSFGLGNNEQFF. The DNA of the CDR3 is TGTGCCAGCAGTTTTGGTTTAGGAAACAATGAGCAGTTCTTC.